The rows below give T cell receptor beta chains drawn from one sample of a study of shared clonotypes between healthy human individuals. Sequenced by immunoSEQ multiplex PCR; TCRdb stores in-frame clones only, minus some. The sample lists under 2.5 million clones; roughly 92% were seen once. Sequenced: naive CD4+ T cells from PBMCs. Every receptor here comes from a man aged 18 to 35 in good health. Some clones in this sample may be carry-over from other donors' samples. The CDR3 runs from the conserved cysteine through the conserved F or W. Each record gives: V gene, clone size, J gene, D gene, CDR3 protein, CDR3 DNA. A D gene is named only where the DNA matches it firmly. Clone size, where shown, is once, few, many, or a class for clones that have expanded.

TRBV9	NA	TRBJ1-3	TRBD1	CASSVQTGAGNTIYF	TGTGCCAGCAGCGTCCAGACAGGGGCTGGAAACACCATATATTTT
TRBV27	NA	TRBJ1-4	NA	CASSLSRGANEKLFF	TGTGCCAGCAGTTTATCACGGGGAGCTAATGAAAAACTGTTTTTT
TRBV19	NA	TRBJ1-5	NA	CASIGAGGNQPQHF	TGTGCCAGTATCGGGGCAGGGGGCAATCAGCCCCAGCATTTT
TRBV6-5	NA	TRBJ1-5	TRBD1	CASSYGTGRDQPQHF	TGTGCCAGCAGTTACGGGACAGGGAGGGATCAGCCCCAGCATTTT
TRBV28	NA	TRBJ1-5	TRBD1	CASSFSTGTGPRGPQHF	TGTGCCAGCAGTTTCTCGACCGGGACAGGGCCTCGGGGGCCCCAGCATTTT
TRBV20-1	NA	TRBJ2-7	NA	CSATPEGEQYF	TGCAGTGCTACCCCGGAGGGCGAGCAGTACTTC
TRBV7-9	few	TRBJ1-1	NA	CASSLASTEAFF	TGTGCCAGCAGCTTAGCTTCCACTGAAGCTTTCTTT
TRBV4-2	NA	TRBJ2-2	TRBD2	CASRTSGRTGELFF	TGTGCCAGCAGGACTAGCGGGAGAACCGGGGAGCTGTTTTTT
TRBV28	once	TRBJ1-2	NA	CASSDPKYGYTF	TGTGCCAGCAGTGACCCGAAGTATGGCTACACCTTC
TRBV5-1	NA	TRBJ2-3	NA	CASSLGWTSTDTQYF	TGCGCCAGCAGCCTGGGTTGGACTAGCACAGATACGCAGTATTTT
TRBV18	NA	TRBJ2-1	TRBD2	CASSTQRDSYNEQFF	TGTGCCAGCTCAACCCAGCGGGATTCCTACAATGAGCAGTTCTTC
TRBV28	NA	TRBJ1-4	NA	CASSLPQTKREKLFF	TGTGCCAGCAGTTTACCCCAGACAAAAAGGGAAAAACTGTTTTTT
TRBV7-9	NA	TRBJ2-3	TRBD2	CASSLLGLAGGDTQYF	TGTGCCAGCAGTCTTTTAGGACTAGCGGGAGGGGATACGCAGTATTTT
TRBV7-3	NA	TRBJ2-3	NA	CASSLGVGSTDTQYF	TGTGCCAGCAGCTTAGGGGTTGGTAGCACAGATACGCAGTATTTT
TRBV5-6	NA	TRBJ2-7	NA	CASSFPRSYEQYF	TGTGCCAGCAGCTTCCCCAGGTCCTACGAGCAGTACTTC
TRBV27	NA	TRBJ2-1	NA	CASKKGNEQFF	TGTGCCAGCAAAAAAGGCAATGAGCAGTTCTTC
TRBV5-1	NA	TRBJ2-1	NA	CASSSAFGGYNEQFF	TGCGCCAGCAGCTCCGCATTTGGCGGCTACAATGAGCAGTTCTTC
TRBV4-3	NA	TRBJ2-7	NA	CASSQESFSTRQYF	TGCGCCAGCAGCCAAGAGTCCTTTTCGACGCGACAGTACTTC